This entry features one T cell receptor (beta chain) sequence. The data are from a study of T cells of healthy individuals. TCRdb redid the calling of the 5' RACE reads with MiXCR, one entry per CDR3 protein. The profile shows about 53,000 distinct CDR3 sequences, roughly 14% of them singletons. The germline V gene has CDR1 SGHNT and CDR2 YENEEA. The CDR3 sequence is 15 residues long. V dropped 5 bases and J dropped 5; count of bases not matched to a gene: 9. This clonotype originated in a human donor in good health. The chain joins TRBV11-3 to TRBJ2-1, with TRBD1 matching over 7 bases. The CDR3 here is CASSNRGLQNNEQFF. The CDR3 DNA reads as TGTGCCAGCAGCAATAGGGGGCTCCAGAACAATGAGCAGTTCTTC. Complete variable domain (other parts from reference TRBV11-3 and TRBJ2-1): EAGVVQSPRYKIIEKKQPVAFWCNPISGHNTLYWYLQNLGQGPELLIRYENEEAVDDSQLPKDRFSAERLKGVDSTLKIQPAELGDSAVYLCASSNRGLQNNEQFFGPGTRLTVL.